A selection of T cell receptor beta chains follows, all from one sample in a study of T-cell memory formation after mild COVID-19. One entry per CDR3 protein, called by TCRdb with MiXCR from the 5' RACE reads. Of 250,000 to 350,000 distinct CDR3 sequences listed, 15% to 20% are singletons. Sequencing input: PBMCs or a T cell subset sorted from them (not recorded which). Source of these receptors: a man between 18 and 29 years old who had mild COVID-19 (a few samples of this study predate the infection). Cell type and time point are not known. Each CDR3 is given with its conserved first and last residue. Each record gives: D gene, V gene, J gene, clone size, CDR3 protein, CDR3 DNA. A D gene is named only where the DNA matches it firmly. Not all rows give a size; the values are once, few, many and, for expanded clones, a class.

.	TRBV10-3	TRBJ1-1	few	CAISEGDVGAFF	TGTGCCATCAGTGAAGGGGACGTCGGAGCTTTCTTT
TRBD1	TRBV5-1	TRBJ2-3	few	CASSQGTGEDTQYF	TGCGCCAGCAGCCAAGGGACAGGGGAAGATACGCAGTATTTT
TRBD2	TRBV20-1	TRBJ2-7	few	CSARTSGGNEQYF	TGCAGTGCTCGGACTAGCGGAGGAAACGAGCAGTACTTC
.	TRBV5-1	TRBJ2-5	.	CASSSYTGYQETQYF	TGCGCCAGCAGTTCATATACAGGGTACCAAGAGACCCAGTACTTC
TRBD2	TRBV12-3/TRBV12-4	TRBJ2-5	.	CASMRGLAKGTQYF	TGTGCCAGCATGAGGGGACTAGCTAAGGGGACCCAGTACTTC
.	TRBV5-6	TRBJ2-2	.	CASSLFGQPGELFF	TGTGCCAGCAGCTTGTTTGGACAGCCCGGGGAGCTGTTTTTT
.	TRBV20-1	TRBJ2-7	.	CSARRPGTDYEQYF	TGCAGTGCTAGACGACCCGGGACCGACTACGAGCAGTACTTC
.	TRBV4-3	TRBJ2-3	.	CASSQQRRRGPADTQYF	TGCGCCAGCAGCCAACAAAGGCGGAGGGGGCCCGCAGATACGCAGTATTTT
.	TRBV7-9	TRBJ2-3	few	CASSLSSGLRADTQYF	TGTGCCAGCAGCTTAAGCAGCGGCTTACGGGCAGATACGCAGTATTTT
TRBD2	TRBV9	TRBJ2-3	many	CASSVDGGVLDTQYF	TGTGCCAGCAGCGTAGACGGGGGGGTGCTAGATACGCAGTATTTT
TRBD1	TRBV4-1	TRBJ2-3	.	CASSQDGRGNTQYF	TGCGCCAGCAGCCAAGATGGCAGGGGGAATACGCAGTATTTT
.	TRBV5-6	TRBJ2-2	few	CASSLTGSESGLFF	TGTGCCAGCAGCTTGACGGGCAGTGAGTCGGGGCTGTTTTTT
TRBD2	TRBV7-9	TRBJ2-2	.	CASSFLAGGLTGELFF	TGTGCCAGCAGCTTCCTGGCGGGGGGGCTCACCGGGGAGCTGTTTTTT
.	TRBV20-1	TRBJ1-1	few	CSARDFKIPEAFF	TGCAGTGCTAGAGATTTTAAAATACCTGAAGCTTTCTTT
.	TRBV7-2	TRBJ2-5	.	CASSPRPPETQYF	TGTGCCAGCAGCCCCCGACCCCCAGAGACCCAGTACTTC
TRBD2	TRBV7-8	TRBJ2-3	.	CASSWRGVTDTQYF	TGTGCCAGCAGCTGGCGGGGGGTCACAGATACGCAGTATTTT
TRBD1	TRBV5-1	TRBJ2-1	few	CASSRDSNNEQFF	TGCGCCAGCAGCCGGGACAGTAACAATGAGCAGTTCTTC
TRBD1	TRBV12-3/TRBV12-4	TRBJ1-2	.	CASSLGQASYGYTF	TGTGCCAGTAGCCTCGGACAGGCGAGCTATGGCTACACCTTC
.	TRBV7-2	TRBJ2-5	many	CASSPVGNQETQYF	TGTGCCAGCAGCCCAGTCGGGAACCAAGAGACCCAGTACTTC
TRBD2	TRBV6-1	TRBJ2-1	few	CASSLAGSGEQFF	TGTGCCAGCAGTTTAGCGGGCTCGGGTGAGCAGTTCTTC
TRBD1	TRBV29-1	TRBJ2-3	few	CSAPQPGQGSDTQYF	TGCAGCGCCCCTCAGCCGGGACAGGGCTCAGATACGCAGTATTTT
.	TRBV12-3/TRBV12-4	TRBJ2-2	.	CASSLRWGELFF	TGTGCCAGCAGTTTACGCTGGGGGGAGCTGTTTTTT
.	TRBV12-3/TRBV12-4	TRBJ1-1	.	CASGHGGNTEAFF	TGTGCCAGCGGTCATGGGGGGAACACTGAAGCTTTCTTT
TRBD1	TRBV9	TRBJ2-5	.	CASSKGGAGGVETQYF	TGTGCCAGCAGCAAAGGGGGTGCAGGGGGCGTAGAGACCCAGTACTTC
.	TRBV6-5	TRBJ1-2	.	CASSYSAELSGYTF	TGTGCCAGCAGTTACTCGGCGGAGTTATCTGGCTACACCTTC
.	TRBV7-2	TRBJ1-4	.	CASSQIWGDEKLFF	TGTGCCAGCAGCCAGATCTGGGGTGATGAAAAACTGTTTTTT
.	TRBV25-1	TRBJ1-2	.	CASSGTGAGGGYTF	TGTGCCAGCAGTGGGACGGGAGCCGGGGGAGGCTACACCTTC
.	TRBV10-2	TRBJ1-2	.	CASSESRTAAGYTF	TGCGCCAGCAGTGAGTCTCGGACAGCAGCTGGCTACACCTTC